This TCR beta chain came from a study of cytomegalovirus exposure and HLA in healthy donors. About this clone: The antigen remains unidentified.

General study points: An analysis that was carried out later associated 15,000 to 20,000 TCR beta sequences with HLA alleles at 0.05 false discovery rate. A few chains linked to CMV were shown in vitro to be specific for CMV antigens. Overall, approximately 150 TCR beta chains were annotated as cytomegalovirus-associated.

Primers included in the PCR were 60 Vbeta and 13 Jbeta primers. Libraries were prepared by immunoSEQ multiplex PCR; TCRdb keeps only in-frame clonotypes and omits some of them. The sample includes approximately 170,000 clones, 65% to 85% of them seen just once. Material for sequencing was PBMCs. The receptor's source is a man aged 45-65 years in good health and CMV-seropositive.

Here the CDR3 DNA reads TGTGCCAGCAGTCCCGGACTAGCGGGAGCCCCGAGCTCCTACGAGCAGTACTTC. As protein: CASSPGLAGAPSSYEQYF. The chain employs TRBV5-5 and TRBJ2-7, with 13 bases identical to TRBD2. The germline V gene has CDR1 SGHKS and CDR2 YYEKEE (reference sequence). Unmatched junction bases numbered 11, after V lost 5 bases and J lost 0 bases. The CDR3 covers 18 residues.